The 27 T cell receptor beta chains below come from one sample, sequenced in a study of blood T cell repertoires in COVID-19 (dated by TCRdb to between 2020 and 2021). Receptor amplification or capture employed the immunoSEQ multiplex PCR assay. TCRdb carries this immuneACCESS record with in-frame sequences only. Its versions omit some clonotypes, under half of them owing to an unresolved V gene in the studies checked, with the rest unexplained. This sample lists about 74,000 clones; 75% were detected once. The ten largest clones add up to over 20% of the sample. What was sequenced was peripheral blood. The origin of the receptors is a man aged 65-85 years with acute or convalescent COVID-19.

The rearrangement uses TRBV7-8 and TRBJ2-5, with 8 nucleotides matching TRBD1. In germline, CDR1 is SGHVS, CDR2 FQNEAQ. V lost 6 bases to trimming and J lost 5 bases; unmatched junction nucleotides: 11. The CDR3 runs 15 residues. The CDR3 loop is CASRGLTGVGETQYF. In DNA, the CDR3 is TGTGCCAGCAGGGGACTGACAGGGGTTGGGGAGACCCAGTACTTC. Looking up the rest from reference TRBV7-8 and TRBJ2-5 gives the full variable domain: GAGVSQSPRYKVAKRGQDVALRCDPISGHVSLFWYQQALGQGPEFLTYFQNEAQLDKSGLPSDRFFAERPEGSVSTLKIQRTQQEDSAVYLCASRGLTGVGETQYFGPGTRLLVL.

The chain has TRBV12-5 and TRBJ1-1; TRBD1 matches 9 bases. Germline trimming cut 1 base from V and 11 bases from J; bases unmatched to any gene: 5. There are 13 residues in the CDR3. Looked up from germline, CDR1 is LGHNT and CDR2 is FRNRAP. CDR3 DNA: TGTGCTAGTGGTTTGGGACAGGGGGTGAGTGCTTTCTTT. As protein: CASGLGQGVSAFF.

The chain combines TRBV5-4 with TRBJ2-7, with 15 nucleotides matching TRBD2. CDR3 length: 16 residues. Trimming took 4 bases from V and 3 from J; bases not matched to a gene: 5. Looked up from germline, CDR1 is SGHNT and CDR2 is YYREEE (reference sequence). This chain's CDR3 is CASSPGLAGGLYEQYF. The CDR3 bases are TGTGCCAGCAGCCCGGGACTAGCGGGAGGACTCTACGAGCAGTACTTC.

This clone has a count of ten or more. V usage is TRBV6-2 or TRBV6-3 and J usage is TRBJ1-1, with 9 bases lining up with TRBD1. The CDR3 is 14 residues long. In germline, CDR1 is MNHEY, CDR2 SVGEGT. The trim removed 5 bases at V and 3 bases at J, leaving 4 bases unmatched. CDR3 nucleotide sequence: TGTGCCAGCAGTCGGGACAGGGTAGACACTGAAGCTTTCTTT. It yields the protein CASSRDRVDTEAFF.

The CDR3 is CASRASGKNEQFF. CDR3 coding DNA: TGTGCCAGCAGGGCTAGCGGGAAAAATGAGCAGTTCTTC. The chain joins TRBV12-3 or TRBV12-4 to TRBJ2-1; 9 positions agree with TRBD2. V was pared by 6 bases and J by 7 bases, with 4 bases of the junction left unmatched. The length of the CDR3 is 13 residues.

This sequence joins TRBV6-2 or TRBV6-3 and TRBJ2-2; 9 bases fit TRBD2. Germline CDR1 and CDR2: MNHEY and SVGEGT. This CDR3 has 13 residues. V lost 6 bases and J lost 8; bases outside the gene matches: 4. As DNA, the CDR3 is TGTGCCAGCAGCCCGGGACTAGCTGGGGAGCTGTTTTTT. It encodes CASSPGLAGELFF.

The chain couples TRBV18 to TRBJ2-5; TRBD2 agrees at 10 bases. This CDR3 has 17 amino acids. Trimming took 0 bases from V and 1 from J; bases not matched to a gene: 5. CDR1 KGHSH and CDR2 LQKENI come from the germline V gene. The chain's CDR3 is CASSPPVAGGIQETQYF. CDR3 DNA sequence: TGTGCCAGCTCACCACCGGTAGCGGGAGGCATCCAAGAGACCCAGTACTTC.

The V gene is TRBV7-2, the J gene TRBJ1-1; a possible D gene is TRBD1 (5 bases). V was trimmed by 5 bases and J by 5 bases, leaving 12 bases between them. This CDR3 has 13 residues. Germline lookup yields CDR1 SGHTA and CDR2 FQGNSA. The chain's CDR3 is CASSRQSRTEAFF. The DNA of the CDR3 is TGTGCCAGCAGCCGACAGTCTCGAACTGAAGCTTTCTTT.

CDR3 sequence (DNA): TGTGCCAGCAGTTTAGTTGGGACAGGGGCTTCACCCCTCCACTTT. Its translation is CASSLVGTGASPLHF. The rearrangement joins TRBV27 to TRBJ1-6; TRBD1 matches at 10 bases. This CDR3 is 15 amino acids long. V was clipped by 2 bases and J by 9 bases; unmatched bases: 4. Germline lookup yields CDR1 MNHEY and CDR2 SMNVEV (reference sequence).

This rearrangement joins TRBV19 to TRBJ2-5; 12 bases align to TRBD2. The J segment lost 3 bases and the V segment lost 3 bases, leaving 2 bases of the junction unmatched. The CDR3 length is 15 residues. Per germline, CDR1 LNHDA and CDR2 SQIVND (reference sequence). In nucleotides, the CDR3 is TGTGCCAGTAGTATGACTAGCGGGAGCAAAGAGACCCAGTACTTC. Amino acids: CASSMTSGSKETQYF.

The chain employs TRBV7-9 and TRBJ1-2, with a weak D call TRBD1 (5 bases). Germline assignment: CDR1 SEHNR and CDR2 FQNEAQ (reference sequence). Trimming left V 6 bases short and J 3 bases short, with 11 bases between. The CDR3 runs to 13 residues. The DNA of the CDR3 is TGTGCCAGCAGTCCGACAGCCTACTATGGCTACACCTTC. Its translation is CASSPTAYYGYTF.

The chain uses TRBV18 and TRBJ1-5; 8 positions match TRBD1. Trimming cost V 4 bases and J 4 bases; bases outside gene matches: 6. This CDR3 contains 15 residues. From germline, CDR1 is KGHSH and CDR2 LQKENI. CDR3 bases: TGTGCCAGCTCACTACAGGGGACAGGTAATCAGCCCCAGCATTTT. Protein: CASSLQGTGNQPQHF.

V gene TRBV5-1 combines with J gene TRBJ2-1; 10 bases agree with TRBD2. Unmatched junction bases numbered 7, after V lost 2 bases and J lost 8 bases. CDR3 length: 15 amino acids. Germline V gene lookup returns CDR1 SGHRS and CDR2 YFSETQ. The CDR3 bases are TGCGCCAGCAGCTTACGACTAGCGGGTAACGATGAGCAGTTCTTC. Translation gives CASSLRLAGNDEQFF. Supplemented by reference TRBV5-1 and TRBJ2-1, the full variable domain reads KAGVTQTPRYLIKTRGQQVTLSCSPISGHRSVSWYQQTPGQGLQFLFEYFSETQRNKGNFPGRFSGRQFSNSRSEMNVSTLELGDSALYLCASSLRLAGNDEQFFGPGTRLTVL.

The chain uses TRBV28 and TRBJ2-1; D not resolved. The V gene lost 4 bases and the J gene lost 8 bases, with 12 bases spanning the gap. The CDR3 runs 13 residues. Germline loops: CDR1 MDHEN, CDR2 SYDVKM. CDR3 residues: CASSSPQGDEQFF. The DNA of the CDR3 is TGTGCCAGCAGTTCCCCTCAAGGAGATGAGCAGTTCTTC. Filled out from reference TRBV28 and TRBJ2-1, the complete variable domain reads DVKVTQSSRYLVKRTGEKVFLECVQDMDHENMFWYRQDPGLGLRLIYFSYDVKMKEKGDIPEGYSVSREKKERFSLILESASTNQTSMYLCASSSPQGDEQFFGPGTRLTVL.

Written as DNA, the CDR3 is TGTGCCAGCAGCTTAAGCGGGAGATCCTCCTACGAGCAGTACTTC. Translated: CASSLSGRSSYEQYF. V is TRBV28 and J is TRBJ2-7; 8 bases are a match to TRBD2. The length of the CDR3 is 15 residues. The germline CDR1 and CDR2 sequences are MDHEN and SYDVKM. V lost 6 bases to trimming and J lost 0 bases; unmatched junction nucleotides: 7.

This clone turned up a few times. The rearrangement links TRBV18 to TRBJ2-2, with D perhaps TRBD1 (6 bases). Trimming stripped 5 bases from V and 4 bases from J, with 11 bases between. This CDR3 is built from 14 residues. Germline V gene lookup returns CDR1 KGHSH and CDR2 LQKENI. The CDR3 bases are TGTGCCAGCTCAGAGGACAGAAGCACCGGGGAGCTGTTTTTT. This codes for CASSEDRSTGELFF.

As DNA, the CDR3 is TGTGCCAGCAGTGAGGCAGACACCGGCTACACCTTC. Translating gives CASSEADTGYTF. The rearrangement links TRBV2 to TRBJ1-2; D unresolved. The CDR3 totals 12 residues. In germline, CDR1 is SNHLY, CDR2 FYNNEI. Trimming pared 3 bases from V and 8 bases from J, leaving 10 bases between.

The sample holds a few counts of this clone. The V gene is TRBV10-3, the J gene TRBJ2-1, with TRBD2 identical over 12 bases. Trimming cost V 4 bases and J 9 bases; bases outside gene matches: 7. This CDR3 spans 15 amino acids. Germline lookup yields CDR1 ENHRY and CDR2 SYGVKD. The CDR3 is CAISVLAGGEGEQFF. The CDR3 DNA follows: TGTGCCATCAGTGTTCTAGCGGGAGGGGAGGGTGAGCAGTTCTTC.

This clone was seen a few times. The chain has TRBV28 and TRBJ2-7; 7 bases fit TRBD2. V lost 3 bases and J lost 5; bases outside the gene matches: 19. This CDR3 comprises 18 residues. Germline-derived CDR1 and CDR2 are MDHEN and SYDVKM. CDR3 sequence reads: CASSLSVTAGVPSHEQYF. In DNA, the CDR3 is TGTGCCAGCAGTTTGTCGGTTACTGCGGGAGTCCCATCCCACGAGCAGTACTTC.

In DNA, the CDR3 is TGTGCCAGCAGTCCTAGCGGGATAGGCGACGAGCAGTACTTC. This gives the protein CASSPSGIGDEQYF. This chain joins TRBV11-2 and TRBJ2-7, with TRBD2 matching 9 bases. Germline-derived CDR1 and CDR2 are SGHAT and FQNNGV. The V segment lost 6 bases and the J segment 5 bases; nucleotides outside the gene matches: 8. The CDR3 sequence is 14 residues long.

This sequence joins TRBV27 and TRBJ2-3, with D possibly TRBD1 on 6 matching bases. Trimming stripped 6 bases from V and 1 base from J, with 17 bases between. Per germline, CDR1 MNHEY and CDR2 SMNVEV (reference sequence). CDR3 length equals 16 residues. CDR3 sequence: CASRRGSGVRTDTQYF. Written as DNA, the CDR3 is TGTGCCAGCAGAAGGGGATCAGGGGTGCGCACAGATACGCAGTATTTT.

The chain uses TRBV13 and TRBJ1-6; 7 positions match TRBD1. Germline-derived CDR1 and CDR2 are PRHDT and FYEKMQ (reference sequence). V gave up 3 bases and J gave up 10 bases; unmatched junction bases: 12. This CDR3 region has 16 residues. The DNA for the CDR3 is TGTGCCAGCAGCTTCTCCGGACAGGCTGCGCGGTCACCCCTCCACTTT. This gives the protein CASSFSGQAARSPLHF.

This clone has just a few counts. The chain is built from TRBV9 and TRBJ2-5; no firm D call. V was pared by 0 bases and J by 5 bases, with 11 bases between. Germline lookup yields CDR1 SGDLS and CDR2 YYNGEE. This CDR3 has 14 amino acids. CDR3: CASSVDSYPETQYF. The CDR3 DNA sequence: TGTGCCAGCAGCGTAGATAGCTATCCCGAGACCCAGTACTTC.

The chain combines TRBV13 with TRBJ2-6; perhaps TRBD1 as D (5 bases). This CDR3 has 15 residues. Germline CDR1 is PRHDT and CDR2 is FYEKMQ (reference sequence). V was cut by 5 bases and J by 0 bases, with 8 bases left in between. CDR3: CASSPGPSGANVLTF. The DNA for the CDR3 is TGTGCCAGCAGCCCAGGGCCCTCTGGGGCCAACGTCCTGACTTTC.

This clone was observed a handful of times. The rearrangement joins TRBV9 to TRBJ1-4; D ambiguous. Germline V lookup: CDR1 SGDLS, CDR2 YYNGEE. V shed 2 bases and J shed 4 bases, with 6 bases lying between them. The CDR3 length is 13 residues. CDR3 sequence: CASSVNYNEKLFF. The CDR3 coding sequence is TGTGCCAGCAGCGTTAACTATAATGAAAAACTGTTTTTT.

The chain has TRBV28 and TRBJ1-2; D remains unclear. Deletions cut 5 bases from V and 0 bases from J, with 10 bases between. This CDR3 region has 14 residues. Germline loops: CDR1 MDHEN, CDR2 SYDVKM. This CDR3 reads CASSPTPPNYGYTF. The CDR3 DNA reads TGTGCCAGCAGTCCGACACCGCCTAACTATGGCTACACCTTC.

The rearrangement links TRBV6-5 to TRBJ2-2; TRBD2 is a possible D gene (6 bases). The CDR3 is made up of 12 amino acids. The V end lost 10 bases, the J end lost 7 bases, and 13 bases lay between the germline ends. Germline V gives CDR1 MNHEY, CDR2 SVGAGI. CDR3 DNA sequence: TGTGCCACTGGGGGGATCGGCGGGGAGCTGTTTTTT. As protein: CATGGIGGELFF.